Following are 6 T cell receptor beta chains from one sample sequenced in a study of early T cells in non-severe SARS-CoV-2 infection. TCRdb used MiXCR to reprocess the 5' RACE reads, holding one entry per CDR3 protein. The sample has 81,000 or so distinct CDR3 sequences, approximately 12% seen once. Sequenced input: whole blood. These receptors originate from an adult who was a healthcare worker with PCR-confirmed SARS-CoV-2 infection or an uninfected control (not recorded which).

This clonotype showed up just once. The CDR3 DNA reads as TGTGCCAGCAGTTACGATTCGACAGGGGGCTGGGAGCAGTACTTC. Its translation is CASSYDSTGGWEQYF. The gene calls are TRBV6-5 and TRBJ2-7; 10 bases match TRBD1. Germline-derived CDR1 and CDR2 are MNHEY and SVGAGI. V trimming: 2 bases; J trimming: 7 bases; junction bases outside the gene matches: 8. The CDR3 contains 15 residues.

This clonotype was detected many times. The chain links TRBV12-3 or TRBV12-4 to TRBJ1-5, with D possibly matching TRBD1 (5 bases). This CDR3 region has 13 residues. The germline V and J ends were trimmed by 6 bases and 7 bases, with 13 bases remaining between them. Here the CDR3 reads CASSPSREQPQHF. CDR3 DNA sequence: TGTGCCAGCAGCCCCTCCAGGGAACAGCCCCAGCATTTT.

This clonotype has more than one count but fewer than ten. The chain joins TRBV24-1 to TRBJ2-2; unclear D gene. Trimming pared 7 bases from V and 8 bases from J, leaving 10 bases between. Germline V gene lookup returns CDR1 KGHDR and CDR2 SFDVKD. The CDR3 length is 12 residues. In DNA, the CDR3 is TGTGCCACCAGGCCCGGGTCGGGGGAGCTGTTTTTT. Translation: CATRPGSGELFF.

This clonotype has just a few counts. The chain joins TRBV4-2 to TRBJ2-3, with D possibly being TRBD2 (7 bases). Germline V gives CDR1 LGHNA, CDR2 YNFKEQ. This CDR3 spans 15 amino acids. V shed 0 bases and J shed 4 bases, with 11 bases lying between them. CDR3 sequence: CASSQEGGGADTQYF. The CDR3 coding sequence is TGTGCCAGCAGCCAAGAAGGGGGAGGGGCAGATACGCAGTATTTT.

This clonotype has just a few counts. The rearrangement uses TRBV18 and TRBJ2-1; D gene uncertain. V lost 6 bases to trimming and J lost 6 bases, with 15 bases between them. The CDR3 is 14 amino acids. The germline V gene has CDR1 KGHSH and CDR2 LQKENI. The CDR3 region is CASSPKLSSNEQFF. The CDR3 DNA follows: TGTGCCAGCTCCCCTAAACTCTCATCCAATGAGCAGTTCTTC.

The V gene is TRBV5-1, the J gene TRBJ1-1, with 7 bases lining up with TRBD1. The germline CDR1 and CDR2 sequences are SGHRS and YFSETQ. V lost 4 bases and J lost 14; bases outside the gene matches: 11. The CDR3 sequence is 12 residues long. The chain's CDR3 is CASSPSGQKIFF. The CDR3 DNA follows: TGCGCCAGCAGCCCCTCGGGACAGAAAATCTTCTTT. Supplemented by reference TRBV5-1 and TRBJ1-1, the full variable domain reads KAGVTQTPRYLIKTRGQQVTLSCSPISGHRSVSWYQQTPGQGLQFLFEYFSETQRNKGNFPGRFSGRQFSNSRSEMNVSTLELGDSALYLCASSPSGQKIFFGQGTRLTVV.